This T cell receptor beta chain was found in a study of early T cells in non-severe SARS-CoV-2 infection. Study context: Sequenced material consisted of bulk RNA (from unsorted whole blood), and chains were unpaired. Findings of the study overall: In VDJdb matching, anti-spike CD8 responses were favored while private and CD4 specificities went missing.

Tagging with unique molecular identifiers was applied to individual cDNA molecules. TCRdb analysed the 5' RACE reads with MiXCR anew, one entry per CDR3 protein. The sample includes 21,000 or so distinct CDR3 sequences, 5.3% of them seen just once. The V gene's germline CDR1 is SEHNR and CDR2 FQNEAQ (reference sequence). The CDR3 sequence is 16 residues long. The V gene end was trimmed by 3 bases and the J gene end by 2 bases; junction bases not matched to a gene: 1. This clonotype was picked up many times. Its antigen is unidentified. This clonotype was sampled from an adult who was a healthcare worker with PCR-confirmed SARS-CoV-2 infection or an uninfected control (not recorded which). This rearrangement joins TRBV7-9 to TRBJ2-3; 14 positions match TRBD2. The sequencing input was whole blood. CDR3 DNA: TGTGCCAGCAGCTTGACTAGCGGGAGGGCCACAGATACGCAGTATTTT. It encodes CASSLTSGRATDTQYF.